The 25 T cell receptor beta chains presented below share a single source sample, sequenced in a study of shared clonotypes between healthy human individuals. Using immunoSEQ multiplex PCR, the repertoire was profiled, and TCRdb retains in-frame clones only, with some absent. The sample shows approximately 650,000 clones, over 95% of them seen only once. As defined, naive CD8 cells were CD45RO-negative and positively selected for CCR7, with terminally differentiated effector memory CD45RA+ cells excluded. The sample was naive CD8+ T cells sorted from blood. The receptors derive from a young woman in good health.

The CDR3 spells CASSSSDRMNTEAFF. CDR3 nucleotides: TGTGCCAGCAGCTCATCAGACAGAATGAACACTGAAGCTTTCTTT. The chain employs TRBV4-2 and TRBJ1-1, with D possibly being TRBD1 (5 bases). In germline, CDR1 is LGHNA, CDR2 YNFKEQ. The CDR3 runs 15 residues. V was shortened by 5 bases and J by 0 bases, with 13 bases between the two germline ends.

The chain employs TRBV9 and TRBJ2-7; a possible D gene is TRBD2 (6 bases). Germline V gives CDR1 SGDLS, CDR2 YYNGEE. Trimming shortened V by 4 bases and J by 3 bases, and 11 bases separated the two germline ends. The CDR3 consists of 13 residues. CDR3 DNA: TGTGCCAGCAGCACGGATAGCGGCTACGAGCAGTACTTC. Its protein is CASSTDSGYEQYF. Full variable domain (missing parts from reference TRBV9 and TRBJ2-7): DSGVTQTPKHLITATGQRVTLRCSPRSGDLSVYWYQQSLDQGLQFLIQYYNGEERAKGNILERFSAQQFPDLHSELNLSSLELGDSALYFCASSTDSGYEQYFGPGTRLTVT.

This clone was seen a single time. The chain joins TRBV28 to TRBJ2-7; possibly TRBD2 for D (5 bases). Germline V CDR1 and CDR2: MDHEN, SYDVKM. The CDR3 spans 17 residues. V lost 5 bases and J lost 0, with 20 bases in between. CDR3 loop: CASSPRREGRVSYEQYF. CDR3 DNA: TGTGCCAGCAGTCCCCGGAGAGAGGGAAGGGTCTCCTACGAGCAGTACTTC.

This clone is a singleton in its sample. Other nucleotide sequences in the sample specify the same CDR3. The chain has TRBV2 and TRBJ2-7; D perhaps matches TRBD2 (6 bases). The CDR3 length is 13 residues. Germline-derived CDR1 and CDR2 are SNHLY and FYNNEI. V lost 8 bases and J lost 1, with 12 bases in between. CDR3 residues: CASSDGGSYEQYF. CDR3 nucleotide sequence: TGTGCCAGCTCCGATGGAGGGTCCTACGAGCAGTACTTC.

V is TRBV19 and J is TRBJ2-7, with D unresolved. The CDR3 has 13 amino acids. The V gene lost 3 bases and the J gene lost 3 bases, with 9 bases spanning the gap. The germline V gene encodes CDR1 LNHDA and CDR2 SQIVND (reference sequence). CDR3 residues: CASSINNGYEQYF. In DNA, the CDR3 is TGTGCCAGTAGTATTAATAACGGCTACGAGCAGTACTTC.

About this clone: Compared with germline, one end of the junction differs, possibly owing to a read error. The chain carries TRBV28 and TRBJ2-2; the match to TRBD1 covers 7 bases. CDR1 MDHEN and CDR2 SYDVKM come from the germline V gene. The length of the CDR3 is 14 residues. As DNA, the CDR3 is TGTGCCAGCAGTTTGGGACAGAACACCGGGGAGCTGCTTTTT. Translating it yields CASSLGQNTGELLF.

The V and J genes are TRBV28 and TRBJ1-5, with D possibly TRBD1 on 6 matching bases. With 6 bases removed from V and 4 bases from J, the gap between germline ends came to 13 bases. The germline gives CDR1 MDHEN, CDR2 SYDVKM. The CDR3 runs 14 residues. The CDR3 nucleotides read TGTGCCAGCAGGTTGGACAGCCTGAATCAGCCCCAGCATTTT. Encoded protein: CASRLDSLNQPQHF.

CDR3 DNA sequence: TGTGCCAGGACTGAACAGGGGATCGGGGGCTACACCTTC. Protein product: CARTEQGIGGYTF. The gene calls are TRBV6-5 and TRBJ1-2; TRBD1 matches 7 bases. Germline V lookup: CDR1 MNHEY, CDR2 SVGAGI. With V trimmed by 9 bases and J by 8 bases, 12 bases remained unmatched. The CDR3 is 13 amino acids.

The rearrangement links TRBV28 to TRBJ2-1, with D possibly being TRBD2 (5 bases). The CDR3 runs 16 residues. Trimming stripped 2 bases from V and 1 base from J, with 12 bases between. CDR1 is MDHEN, CDR2 SYDVKM, per germline. CDR3 DNA: TGTGCCAGCAGTTTAGGAGGCCCCGGGTCCTACAATGAGCAGTTCTTC. Its protein product is CASSLGGPGSYNEQFF.

V and J are TRBV7-9 and TRBJ2-5; D may be TRBD1 or TRBD2 (5 bases each). This CDR3 has 14 residues. Per germline, CDR1 SEHNR and CDR2 FQNEAQ (reference sequence). Trimming shortened V by 5 bases and J by 1 base, and 11 bases separated the two germline ends. DNA for the CDR3: TGTGCCAGCAGCCCAGACGGGGCCCAAGAGACCCAGTACTTC. Its translation is CASSPDGAQETQYF.

The chain combines TRBV5-6 with TRBJ2-5; D is ambiguous. CDR1 and CDR2 from the germline V gene are SGHDT and YYEEEE. The CDR3 runs to 14 residues. V was clipped by 2 bases and J by 4 bases, with 12 bases between them. CDR3 region: CASSLQVSLETQYF. The CDR3 DNA follows: TGTGCCAGCAGCTTACAAGTATCTCTAGAGACCCAGTACTTC.

This chain connects TRBV27 to TRBJ2-2; 8 nucleotides match TRBD2. Germline V CDR1 and CDR2: MNHEY, SMNVEV (reference sequence). CDR3 size: 20 residues. Trimming removed 2 bases from V and 6 bases from J; junction bases left unmatched: 20. The CDR3 nucleotides read TGTGCCAGCAGTTTACACACCCTGGGAGCGGGAGTTGGGAGAGCCGGGGAGCTGTTTTTT. Amino acids: CASSLHTLGAGVGRAGELFF.

This chain joins TRBV5-8 and TRBJ2-7; TRBD2 is a possible D gene (5 bases). Germline V gene data show CDR1 as SGHTS and CDR2 as YDEGEE. The CDR3 spans 12 residues. Deletions cut 4 bases from V and 7 bases from J, with 12 bases between. This CDR3 reads CASSPGRGEQYF. Here the CDR3 DNA reads TGTGCCAGCAGCCCGGGTCGAGGGGAGCAGTACTTC.

This chain connects TRBV29-1 to TRBJ2-7, with D uncertain. CDR3 size: 12 residues. Germline-derived CDR1 and CDR2 are SQVTM and ANQGSEA. Between the trimmed V and J ends, which lost 2 bases and 7 bases, there was a span of 12 bases. CDR3 protein: CSVERSAAEQYF. The CDR3 region has the DNA TGCAGCGTTGAAAGGTCGGCAGCTGAGCAGTACTTC.

The chain has TRBV7-9 and TRBJ1-1, with D maybe TRBD1 (6 bases). Germline V CDR1 and CDR2: SEHNR, FQNEAQ (reference sequence). The CDR3 covers 12 residues. The V end was cut by 5 bases, the J end by 6 bases, with 10 bases between. Here the CDR3 DNA reads TGTGCCAGCAGCGGGGACATCTCTGAAGCTTTCTTT. It yields the protein CASSGDISEAFF. Full variable domain (outside the CDR3, taken from reference TRBV7-9 and TRBJ1-1): DTGVSQNPRHKITKRGQNVTFRCDPISEHNRLYWYRQTLGQGPEFLTYFQNEAQLEKSRLLSDRFSAERPKGSFSTLEIQRTEQGDSAMYLCASSGDISEAFFGQGTRLTVV.

In the case of this clone: The same CDR3 can be traced to other DNA sequences in this sample. The V and J genes are TRBV27 and TRBJ2-7, with D perhaps TRBD1 (6 bases). The CDR3 loop spans 14 amino acids. Trimming left V 2 bases short and J 2 bases short, with 10 bases between. CDR1 and CDR2 (germline): MNHEY, SMNVEV (reference sequence). This CDR3 is CASSLQGPTYEQYF. In DNA form, the CDR3 reads TGTGCCAGCAGTTTACAGGGGCCTACCTACGAGCAGTACTTC.

V is TRBV4-2 and J is TRBJ2-3; 9 nucleotides align to TRBD2. Germline V gene lookup returns CDR1 LGHNA and CDR2 YNFKEQ. The J segment lost 3 bases and the V segment lost 0 bases, leaving 7 bases of the junction unmatched. This CDR3 has 17 residues. CDR3 nucleotide sequence: TGTGCCAGCAGCCAAGATCTAGGACTAGCGCAGACAGATACGCAGTATTTT. As protein: CASSQDLGLAQTDTQYF.

Comment on this clone: This sample includes further DNA sequences coding for the same CDR3. The rearrangement joins TRBV6-5 to TRBJ2-1, with D unclear. Germline CDR1 MNHEY, CDR2 SVGAGI. The ends were cut back, 3 bases at V and 4 bases at J, with 7 bases in the middle. The length of the CDR3 is 13 residues. The CDR3 is CASSYSLYNEQFF. The CDR3, as DNA: TGTGCCAGCAGTTATTCATTATACAATGAGCAGTTCTTC.

V and J are TRBV13 and TRBJ2-5, with a tentative D call TRBD2 (5 bases). Per the germline V gene, CDR1 is PRHDT and CDR2 is FYEKMQ (reference sequence). The CDR3 covers 15 residues. Trimming stripped 0 bases from V and 5 bases from J, with 13 bases between. CDR3 amino acids: CASSLGGGLPETQYF. The CDR3 DNA reads TGTGCCAGCAGCTTAGGTGGTGGACTCCCGGAGACCCAGTACTTC.

V usage is TRBV19 and J usage is TRBJ2-3; TRBD2 matches at 10 bases. Germline assignment: CDR1 LNHDA and CDR2 SQIVND (reference sequence). CDR3 length: 16 amino acids. The V segment lost 8 bases and the J segment 0 bases; nucleotides outside the gene matches: 8. The CDR3 nucleotides read TGTGCCAGTTCCACCTTACTAGCGGGGAGCACAGATACGCAGTATTTT. Amino acid sequence: CASSTLLAGSTDTQYF.

The V gene is TRBV28, the J gene TRBJ1-1; the D is unclear. The CDR3 spans 14 residues. Germline assignment: CDR1 MDHEN and CDR2 SYDVKM. Trimming pared 2 bases from V and 8 bases from J, leaving 15 bases between. This chain's CDR3 is CASSLQLPTVEAFF. The CDR3 DNA sequence: TGTGCCAGCAGTTTACAACTCCCCACCGTCGAAGCTTTCTTT. The variable domain in full, with the rest retrieved from reference TRBV28 and TRBJ1-1, is DVKVTQSSRYLVKRTGEKVFLECVQDMDHENMFWYRQDPGLGLRLIYFSYDVKMKEKGDIPEGYSVSREKKERFSLILESASTNQTSMYLCASSLQLPTVEAFFGQGTRLTVV.

The V and J genes are TRBV20-1 and TRBJ2-1, with D unresolved. The CDR3 length is 11 residues. The germline V gene encodes CDR1 DFQATT and CDR2 SNEGSKA (reference sequence). The V and J ends lost 5 bases and 7 bases respectively, with 9 bases between them. Here the CDR3 reads CSAVEWNEQFF. The CDR3 DNA sequence: TGCAGTGCTGTGGAGTGGAATGAGCAGTTCTTC.

The chain recombines TRBV27 with TRBJ2-3; the match to TRBD2 covers 9 bases. The CDR3 is 15 residues long. Trimming at V came to 8 bases and at J to 4 bases, leaving 10 bases not matched to a gene. Germline V lookup: CDR1 MNHEY, CDR2 SMNVEV (reference sequence). DNA of the CDR3: TGTGCCAGCTCGAGGGCGGGAGGGTTCGCAGATACGCAGTATTTT. Its protein is CASSRAGGFADTQYF.

This clone was seen a few times. The V and J genes are TRBV28 and TRBJ2-3; D is uncertain. Per the germline V gene, CDR1 is MDHEN and CDR2 is SYDVKM. V shed 6 bases and J shed 5 bases, with 21 bases lying between them. The CDR3 loop spans 16 amino acids. As DNA, the CDR3 is TGTGCCAGCAGAGACCGGGCCTCGATGAGTATAGATACGCAGTATTTT. Its translation: CASRDRASMSIDTQYF.

The gene calls are TRBV11-2 and TRBJ1-2; D unresolved. In germline, CDR1 is SGHAT, CDR2 FQNNGV. The CDR3 is made up of 15 amino acids. The ends were cut back, 2 bases at V and 2 bases at J, with 12 bases in the middle. For the CDR3, the DNA is TGTGCCAGCAGCTTACTGTCAGGAATAAACTATGGCTACACCTTC. As protein: CASSLLSGINYGYTF.